The present entry profiles one T cell receptor (beta chain) with its context. Germline CDR1 reads SGHRS; CDR2 reads YFSETQ. The CDR3 consists of 14 residues. Trimming shortened V by 0 bases and J by 1 base, and 6 bases separated the two germline ends. The record originates from a study of blood T cell repertoires in COVID-19. Study overall: COVID-19 samples from acute and convalescent phases originated in the United States, Italy and Spain.

Authors' methods: From reference gene primer amplification, estimates of nucleated cell counts were derived. Sequencing used immunoSEQ multiplex PCR; TCRdb keeps in-frame clones, though not all of them. D and trimming were read from the DNA, whereas the V and J calls and clone size are those reported in that table. Of 61,000 or so clones listed, around 83% are singletons. The sequencing sample was made of peripheral blood. This sequence was found in an elderly woman with acute or convalescent COVID-19. The genes are TRBV5-1 and TRBJ2-3, with D maybe TRBD2 (6 bases). CDR3 nucleotides: TGCGCCAGCAGCTTGGCGGGAGGCACAGATACGCAGTATTTT. It codes for CASSLAGGTDTQYF.